This T cell receptor (beta chain) was obtained from a study of T cell responses to AZD1222 COVID-19 vaccine. Study-level results: Spike was spanned by vaccine-associated CD4 TCRs, with dominance at 160-218 and 743-854.

The CDR3 consists of 13 residues. Trimming shortened V by 5 bases and J by 12 bases, and 14 bases separated the two germline ends. From germline, CDR1 is MNHEY and CDR2 SVGAGI. Clones were read by immunoSEQ multiplex PCR, and TCRdb kept only the in-frame ones, dropping some. This sample has 85,000 to 120,000 clones, with less than 90% found just once. Note on this clone: Its antigen is not known.

V and J are TRBV6-5 and TRBJ1-6; the D gene is possibly TRBD1 (5 bases). The sequence was obtained from an adult in good health. Sequencing used peripheral blood, obtained on day 0 of AZD1222 vaccination. CDR3 loop: CASSTLGGKPLHF. The DNA for the CDR3 is TGTGCCAGCAGTACACTCGGGGGAAAACCCCTCCACTTT.